This entry features one T cell receptor (beta chain) sequence. The sample belongs to a study of blood T cell repertoires in COVID-19. On the study more broadly: Sources were T cells, B-cell-depleted T cells, or PBMCs; the material itself was cDNA or gDNA.

The germline V gene encodes CDR1 LNHDA and CDR2 SQIVND (reference sequence). The CDR3 is 12 residues long. V lost 6 bases and J lost 11, with 14 bases in between. Original analysis: Amplifying reference gene primers gave estimates of nucleated cell counts. Generated by immunoSEQ multiplex PCR, the TCRdb table keeps only in-frame clones and is missing some. The DNA gave D and trimming, while V, J and clone size come from that table. Here the sample spans approximately 210,000 clones, approximately 82% being singletons. The sample comprised peripheral blood. The chain combines TRBV19 with TRBJ1-5, with D tentatively TRBD1 (5 bases). This TCR came from a man aged 45-60 years with active or convalescent COVID-19. This CDR3 reads CASRWPLGAQHF. The CDR3 nucleotides are TGTGCCAGTAGATGGCCGCTAGGGGCCCAGCATTTT.